Reported below is one TCR beta chain. The CDR3 spans 17 residues. CDR1 and CDR2 from the germline V gene are SGHTA and FQGNSA. V gave up 3 bases and J gave up 2 bases; unmatched junction bases: 6. The data were obtained in a study of blood T cell repertoires in COVID-19. On the study more broadly: Sites in the United States, Italy and Spain provided acute and convalescent COVID-19 samples.

Recruitment covered about 25 US areas and drew participants whose ages spanned roughly 18 to 89 years. Donors were grouped by their self-reported clinical history. The assay was immunoSEQ multiplex PCR, and TCRdb's table has in-frame clones only and misses some. The sample holds a few hundred thousand clones, around 86% seen once. This sequence joins TRBV7-2 and TRBJ2-3, with TRBD1 matching 12 bases. The sample comprised PBMCs or T cells enriched from blood (not recorded which). This receptor was identified in a woman in her forties or fifties who had recovered from COVID-19. Here the CDR3 DNA reads TGTGCCAGCAGCTTCAGAAGGGGACAGGGGGCCACAGATACGCAGTATTTT. It codes for CASSFRRGQGATDTQYF. The full variable domain, completed using reference TRBV7-2 and TRBJ2-3, is GAGVSQSPSNKVTEKGKDVELRCDPISGHTALYWYRQSLGQGLEFLIYFQGNSAPDKSGLPSDRFSAERTGGSVSTLTIQRTQQEDSAVYLCASSFRRGQGATDTQYFGPGTRLTVL.